The 15 T cell receptor beta chains given below trace back to one sample, sequenced in a study of shared clonotypes between healthy human individuals. Produced via immunoSEQ multiplex PCR; TCRdb's table is partial and in-frame only. The sample contains 2 million to 2.5 million clones, 93% of which appear only once. The sample was naive CD4+ T cells from PBMCs. Stated subset: CD45RA+ positively selected. Source of these receptors: a man aged 18 to 30 in good health. Some clones in this sample may be carry-over from other donors' samples.

V gene TRBV20-1 combines with J gene TRBJ1-2, with 8 bases identical to TRBD1. V was clipped by 6 bases and J by 6 bases; unmatched bases: 3. Per the germline V gene, CDR1 is DFQATT and CDR2 is SNEGSKA (reference sequence). This CDR3 has 11 residues. The CDR3: CSATGGDGYTF. The CDR3 DNA follows: TGCAGTGCCACAGGGGGTGATGGCTACACCTTC.

The chain is built from TRBV9 and TRBJ2-1, with 10 positions matching TRBD1. The V gene's germline CDR1 is SGDLS and CDR2 YYNGEE. V lost 4 bases and J lost 0; bases outside the gene matches: 10. This CDR3 comprises 18 residues. The CDR3 nucleotides read TGTGCCAGCAGCCTAGGGACAGGGGAGGGAAGCTCCTACAATGAGCAGTTCTTC. Amino acid sequence: CASSLGTGEGSSYNEQFF.

The chain has TRBV5-1 and TRBJ2-1, with TRBD1 identical over 10 bases. The CDR3 totals 14 residues. V lost 7 bases, J lost 7 bases, and 8 bases stayed unmatched. Germline V CDR1 and CDR2: SGHRS, YFSETQ. The chain's CDR3 is CASSGTGVPNEQFF. The CDR3 DNA sequence: TGCGCCAGCTCCGGGACAGGGGTCCCGAATGAGCAGTTCTTC.

The chain is built from TRBV5-1 and TRBJ2-5, with TRBD1 matching 11 bases. CDR3 size: 17 residues. Germline V CDR1 and CDR2: SGHRS, YFSETQ. With 3 bases clipped from V and 2 bases from J, the junction kept 9 bases outside the gene matches. In DNA form, the CDR3 reads TGCGCCAGCAGCTACTCACTAGGACAGGGGGCTCAAGAGACCCAGTACTTC. Amino acid sequence: CASSYSLGQGAQETQYF.

The chain joins TRBV18 to TRBJ1-1, with a weak D call TRBD1 (5 bases). CDR1 KGHSH and CDR2 LQKENI come from the germline V gene. V lost 4 bases, J lost 1 base, and 13 bases lay in between. The CDR3 has 15 amino acids. In nucleotides, the CDR3 is TGTGCCAGCTCACGGTTGACAGAAGCGAACACTGAAGCTTTCTTT. Protein sequence: CASSRLTEANTEAFF. The full variable domain, in which reference TRBV18 and TRBJ1-1 provide the parts outside the CDR3, is NAGVMQNPRHLVRRRGQEARLRCSPMKGHSHVYWYRQLPEEGLKFMVYLQKENIIDESGMPKERFSAEFPKEGPSILRIQQVVRGDSAAYFCASSRLTEANTEAFFGQGTRLTVV.

This clone was picked up a small number of times. This rearrangement joins TRBV9 to TRBJ2-7; D not resolved. The CDR3 length is 14 residues. Deletions cut 0 bases from V and 2 bases from J, with 9 bases between. Per the germline V gene, CDR1 is SGDLS and CDR2 is YYNGEE. Written as DNA, the CDR3 is TGTGCCAGCAGCGTAGGTCCCCAGGCCTACGAGCAGTACTTC. The encoded protein is CASSVGPQAYEQYF. The full variable domain, with the rest looked up from reference TRBV9 and TRBJ2-7, is DSGVTQTPKHLITATGQRVTLRCSPRSGDLSVYWYQQSLDQGLQFLIQYYNGEERAKGNILERFSAQQFPDLHSELNLSSLELGDSALYFCASSVGPQAYEQYFGPGTRLTVT.

Concerning this clone itself: In the same sample, other DNA sequences code for this CDR3. The V call is TRBV20-1, the J call TRBJ2-1; D remains ambiguous. Germline assignment: CDR1 DFQATT and CDR2 SNEGSKA (reference sequence). The CDR3 contains 10 residues. The ends were cut back, 5 bases at V and 8 bases at J, with 7 bases in the middle. The CDR3 DNA follows: TGCAGTGCTGGCAGAGATGAGCAGTTCTTC. It yields the protein CSAGRDEQFF.

V is TRBV28 and J is TRBJ1-2; D is unclear. The germline V and J ends were trimmed by 3 bases and 4 bases, with 12 bases remaining between them. The CDR3 consists of 14 residues. Germline CDR1 MDHEN, CDR2 SYDVKM. The CDR3 region has the DNA TGTGCCAGCAGTTTGCCGAGAGAAGTCTATGGCTACACCTTC. Translating it yields CASSLPREVYGYTF.

The chain employs TRBV5-1 and TRBJ2-3; 9 bases are a match to TRBD1. V trimming: 4 bases; J trimming: 2 bases; junction bases outside the gene matches: 8. CDR3 length: 16 amino acids. The V gene's germline CDR1 is SGHRS and CDR2 YFSETQ. The CDR3 DNA follows: TGCGCCAGCAGCGCCGGCGGGACAGGGCTCACAGATACGCAGTATTTT. Translating gives CASSAGGTGLTDTQYF.

This rearrangement joins TRBV10-2 to TRBJ2-7; 8 nucleotides agree with TRBD2. The CDR3 extends over 14 amino acids. Germline CDR1 WSHSY, CDR2 SAAADI. V was clipped by 8 bases and J by 2 bases; unmatched bases: 8. CDR3 in DNA: TGCGCCAGCGGGATAGCGGGAAGGGCCTACGAGCAGTACTTC. This gives the protein CASGIAGRAYEQYF.

This chain uses TRBV6-6 with TRBJ2-1, with 12 bases matching TRBD2. Germline CDR1 MNHNY, CDR2 SVGAGI (reference sequence). The CDR3 loop spans 16 amino acids. V dropped 0 bases and J dropped 4; count of bases not matched to a gene: 1. CDR3 in amino acids: CASSYSLAGGYNEQFF. The CDR3 nucleotides read TGTGCCAGCAGTTACTCTCTAGCGGGAGGGTACAATGAGCAGTTCTTC.

The chain is built from TRBV7-8 and TRBJ2-2; 7 positions match TRBD2. CDR1 SGHVS and CDR2 FQNEAQ come from the germline V gene. After removal of 5 bases from V and 6 bases from J, the junction contained 18 bases not matched to a gene. CDR3 length: 18 residues. The CDR3 protein is CASSPKTSNPARSGELFF. In DNA form, the CDR3 reads TGTGCCAGCAGCCCCAAGACTAGCAACCCGGCAAGGTCCGGGGAGCTGTTTTTT.

This rearrangement joins TRBV7-9 to TRBJ2-6, with 7 bases matching TRBD1. The CDR3 is 17 amino acids. The germline CDR1 and CDR2 sequences are SEHNR and FQNEAQ (reference sequence). V was pared by 3 bases and J by 2 bases, with 7 bases of the junction left unmatched. The CDR3 DNA sequence: TGTGCCAGCAGCTTTCCCCTTCAGGGGGCTGGGGCCAACGTCCTGACTTTC. Protein product: CASSFPLQGAGANVLTF.

The chain couples TRBV5-1 to TRBJ2-3; the D call may be TRBD1 or TRBD2 (6 bases each). Trimming cost V 4 bases and J 4 bases, with 19 bases left between them. The germline V gene encodes CDR1 SGHRS and CDR2 YFSETQ. The CDR3 is 16 residues long. Written as DNA, the CDR3 is TGCGCCAGCAGCCTACCCCTCCTAGGGGGGCCAGATACGCAGTATTTT. Amino acid sequence: CASSLPLLGGPDTQYF.

The chain combines TRBV18 with TRBJ1-1; D is uncertain. Between the trimmed V and J ends, which lost 2 bases and 0 bases, there was a span of 16 bases. The CDR3 is made up of 17 amino acids. Germline V gene lookup returns CDR1 KGHSH and CDR2 LQKENI. The CDR3 spells CASSPSQSLMVNTEAFF. The CDR3, as DNA: TGTGCCAGCTCACCATCGCAAAGCTTGATGGTGAACACTGAAGCTTTCTTT. Supplemented by reference TRBV18 and TRBJ1-1, the full variable domain reads NAGVMQNPRHLVRRRGQEARLRCSPMKGHSHVYWYRQLPEEGLKFMVYLQKENIIDESGMPKERFSAEFPKEGPSILRIQQVVRGDSAAYFCASSPSQSLMVNTEAFFGQGTRLTVV.